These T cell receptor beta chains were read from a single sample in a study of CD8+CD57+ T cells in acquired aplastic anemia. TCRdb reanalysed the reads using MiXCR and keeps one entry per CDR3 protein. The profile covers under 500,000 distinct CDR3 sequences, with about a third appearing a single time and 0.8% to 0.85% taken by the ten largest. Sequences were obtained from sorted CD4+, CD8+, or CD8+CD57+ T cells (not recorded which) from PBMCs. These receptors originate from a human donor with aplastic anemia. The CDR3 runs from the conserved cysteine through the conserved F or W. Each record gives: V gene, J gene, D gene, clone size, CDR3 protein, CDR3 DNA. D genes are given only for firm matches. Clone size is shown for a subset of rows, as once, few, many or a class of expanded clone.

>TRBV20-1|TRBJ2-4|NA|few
CSARRAGTGEGWGIQYF
TGCAGTGCTAGAAGAGCCGGGACGGGAGAGGGTTGGGGCATTCAGTACTTC
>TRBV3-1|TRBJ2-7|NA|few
CASSRRDGAYEQYF
TGTGCCAGCAGCCGGAGGGACGGAGCCTACGAGCAGTACTTC
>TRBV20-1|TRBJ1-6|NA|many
CSAKGNLRSPLHF
TGCAGTGCTAAGGGGAACCTACGGTCACCCCTCCACTTT
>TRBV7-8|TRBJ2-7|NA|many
CASSLGTAFDEQYF
TGTGCCAGCAGCTTAGGGACAGCTTTCGACGAGCAGTACTTC
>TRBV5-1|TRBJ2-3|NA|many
CASSPGAPDTQYF
TGCGCCAGCAGCCCCGGGGCCCCAGATACGCAGTATTTT
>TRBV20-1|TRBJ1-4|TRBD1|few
CSARTGDEKLFF
TGCAGTGCCCGGACAGGGGATGAAAAACTGTTTTTT
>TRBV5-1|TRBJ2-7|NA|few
CASSIGSGGLYEQYF
TGCGCCAGCAGCATCGGTTCGGGGGGCCTCTACGAGCAGTACTTC
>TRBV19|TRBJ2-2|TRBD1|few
CASSAETGTVITGELFF
TGTGCCAGTAGTGCGGAGACCGGGACAGTAATTACCGGGGAGCTGTTTTTT
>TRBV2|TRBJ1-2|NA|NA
CASSPVVGLTGYTF
TGTGCCAGCAGTCCGGTGGTGGGTTTAACTGGCTACACCTTC
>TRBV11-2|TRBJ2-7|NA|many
CASSFSYSYEQYF
TGTGCCAGCAGCTTTAGCTACTCCTACGAGCAGTACTTC
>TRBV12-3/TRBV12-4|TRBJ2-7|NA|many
CASSSIYQQYF
TGTGCCAGCAGTTCCATTTACCAGCAGTACTTC
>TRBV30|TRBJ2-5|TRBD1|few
CAWRQQGSETQYF
TGTGCCTGGAGACAACAGGGGTCGGAGACCCAGTACTTC
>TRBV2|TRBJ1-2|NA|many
CASSEAPNSGGYTF
TGTGCCAGCAGTGAAGCGCCTAACAGTGGCGGCTACACCTTC
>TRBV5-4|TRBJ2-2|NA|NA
CASSLGNMNTGELFF
TGTGCCAGCAGCTTGGGAAATATGAACACCGGGGAGCTGTTTTTT
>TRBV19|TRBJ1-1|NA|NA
CASSIGTAGWGEAFF
TGTGCCAGCAGTATCGGGACCGCGGGGTGGGGTGAAGCTTTCTTT
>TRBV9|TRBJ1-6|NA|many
CASSVFHETKGPLHF
TGTGCCAGCAGCGTATTTCACGAGACAAAGGGGCCCCTCCACTTT
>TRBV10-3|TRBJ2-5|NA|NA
CAISETEGASVRETQYF
TGTGCCATCAGTGAGACGGAGGGGGCTAGCGTAAGAGAGACCCAGTACTTC
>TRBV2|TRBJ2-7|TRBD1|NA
CASRTDRGYEQYF
TGTGCCAGCAGGACCGACAGGGGCTACGAGCAGTACTTC
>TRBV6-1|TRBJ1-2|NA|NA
CASSRDPQRGYTF
TGTGCCAGCAGTCGGGACCCCCAGCGAGGCTACACCTTC
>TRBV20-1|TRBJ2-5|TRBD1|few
CSGVGQGSETQYF
TGCAGTGGGGTTGGACAGGGGAGCGAGACCCAGTACTTC
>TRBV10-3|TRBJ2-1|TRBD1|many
CAISADRDGVDNEQFF
TGTGCCATCAGTGCCGACAGGGATGGAGTTGACAATGAGCAGTTCTTC
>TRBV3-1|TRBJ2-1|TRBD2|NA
CASSRSGRTHNEQFF
TGTGCCAGCAGCCGTAGCGGGAGAACCCACAATGAGCAGTTCTTC
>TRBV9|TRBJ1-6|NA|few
CASGVGEGVKYSPLHF
TGTGCCAGCGGCGTAGGTGAAGGGGTCAAATATTCACCCCTCCACTTT
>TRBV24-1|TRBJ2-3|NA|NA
CATSGGYTDTQYF
TGTGCCACCAGTGGAGGGTACACAGATACGCAGTATTTT
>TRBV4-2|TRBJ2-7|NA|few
CASSQGGAEYEQYF
TGTGCCAGCAGCCAAGGGGGGGCCGAATACGAGCAGTACTTC
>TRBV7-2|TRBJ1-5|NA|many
CASSLRSQYSNQPQHF
TGTGCCAGCAGCTTGCGGAGTCAGTATAGCAATCAGCCCCAGCATTTT
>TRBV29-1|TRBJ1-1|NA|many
CSAKDRMNTEAFF
TGCAGCGCCAAGGACAGAATGAACACTGAAGCTTTCTTT
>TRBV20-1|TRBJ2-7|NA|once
CSARAGGTVFSYEQYF
TGCAGTGCTAGAGCAGGAGGGACAGTCTTCTCCTACGAGCAGTACTTC
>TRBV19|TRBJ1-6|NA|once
CAGKANSYNSPLHF
TGTGCCGGGAAGGCTAACTCCTATAATTCACCCCTCCACTTT
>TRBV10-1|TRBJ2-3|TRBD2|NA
CASLGGGEYF
TGCGCCAGCCTCGGGGGGGGCGAGTATTTT
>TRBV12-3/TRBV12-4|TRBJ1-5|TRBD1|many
CASSLQGGNQPQHF
TGTGCCAGCAGTTTGCAGGGGGGCAATCAGCCCCAGCATTTT
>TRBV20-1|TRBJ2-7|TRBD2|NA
CSARDLFGAGLVFDEQYF
TGCAGTGCTAGAGATCTTTTCGGGGCGGGACTAGTTTTCGACGAGCAGTACTTC
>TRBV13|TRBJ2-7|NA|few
CASSRDKYYEQYF
TGTGCCAGCAGCCGGGACAAATACTACGAGCAGTACTTC
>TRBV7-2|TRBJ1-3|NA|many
CASSLQGNSGNTIYF
TGTGCCAGCAGCTTGCAGGGTAACTCTGGAAACACCATATATTTT
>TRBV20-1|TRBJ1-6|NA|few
CSASRGGSSYNSPLHF
TGCAGTGCTAGCCGGGGAGGGAGCTCCTATAATTCACCCCTCCACTTT
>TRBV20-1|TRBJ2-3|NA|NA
CSARAGADTQYF
TGCAGTGCTAGAGCAGGGGCAGATACGCAGTATTTT
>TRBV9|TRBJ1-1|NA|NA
CASSQSGGAHTEAFF
TGTGCCAGCAGCCAAAGTGGAGGGGCGCACACTGAAGCTTTCTTT
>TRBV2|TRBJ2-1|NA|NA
CASKPNNEQFF
TGTGCCAGCAAACCAAACAATGAGCAGTTCTTC
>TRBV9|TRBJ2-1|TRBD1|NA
CASSAGTVYNEQFF
TGTGCCAGCAGCGCTGGGACAGTCTACAATGAGCAGTTCTTC
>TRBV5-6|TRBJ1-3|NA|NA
CASSLAVSPGNTIYF
TGTGCCAGCAGCTTGGCCGTAAGCCCTGGAAACACCATATATTTT
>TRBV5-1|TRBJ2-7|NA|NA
CASSLGGDFGGPPSQQYF
TGCGCCAGCAGCTTGGGTGGGGACTTTGGGGGACCCCCCTCTCAGCAGTACTTC